The source of this T cell receptor (beta chain) is a study of blood T cells in healthy people across ages. This clonotype has more than one count but fewer than ten. Per the germline V gene, CDR1 is MNHNY and CDR2 is SVGAGI (reference sequence). This CDR3 is built from 14 residues. The V end lost 8 bases, the J end lost 5 bases, and 15 bases lay between the germline ends. Primers used in a second PCR of roughly 6 to 12 cycles were a sample-barcoded 5' primer and a J-beta primer mix. Each cDNA molecule was tagged by a template-switch adaptor that had 12 random nucleotides. MiXCR was run by TCRdb on the 5' RACE reads, yielding one entry per CDR3 protein. The sample holds about 1,800,000 distinct CDR3 sequences, 28% seen once.

This sequence originates from a woman between 25 and 40 years old in good health. The V gene is TRBV6-6, the J gene TRBJ1-4, with TRBD1 as a possible D gene (6 bases). Source material: blood. The CDR3 loop reads CASAQGQSNEKLFF. In DNA form, the CDR3 reads TGTGCCAGCGCGCAGGGGCAGTCAAATGAAAAACTGTTTTTT.